This is a list of T cell receptor beta chains from one sample in a study of blood T cell repertoires in COVID-19. Here immunoSEQ multiplex PCR was the method, and the copy in TCRdb shows in-frame clones only, minus some. This table holds 200,000 to 250,000 clones, about 86% found once. The sequenced sample was peripheral blood. The receptors shown here come from a man aged 80 or over with acute or convalescent COVID-19. Each CDR3 is given without its conserved first and last residue. Each record gives: J gene, V gene, CDR3 protein.

>TRBJ2-3|TRBV6-1
ASSDYGTSGVTDTQY
>TRBJ1-2|TRBV5-4
ASSLDRGRAFYGYT
>TRBJ2-7|TRBV9
ASSGADYEQY
>TRBJ1-5|TRBV12-5
ASGREGASQPQH
>TRBJ2-1|TRBV3-1/TRBV3-2
ASSYGTSGRLNEQF
>TRBJ2-7|TRBV7-2
ASSTQGQGWEQY
>TRBJ1-2|TRBV28
ASSLSDRGVHGYT
>TRBJ1-2|TRBV19
ASSIDLDRPYGYT
>TRBJ1-1|TRBV7-8
ASSLVNRGLNTEAF
>TRBJ1-2|TRBV29-1
SVGTGAMLFYGYT
>TRBJ1-6|TRBV18
ASSPPGRAVESPLH
>TRBJ1-6|TRBV4-1
ASSQGTAYNSPLH
>TRBJ2-1|TRBV10-1
ASSESSGKKVVNEQF
>TRBJ1-2|TRBV2
ASCRDRESYGYT
>TRBJ1-1|TRBV5-1
ASSFSQGAVAEAF
>TRBJ2-1|TRBV7-9
ASTRFSGTGHNEQF
>TRBJ2-5|TRBV5-8
ASSLLRSQETQY
>TRBJ1-1|TRBV27
ATRTGPTEAF
>TRBJ1-5|TRBV6-6
ASRSGTGQGNQPQH
>TRBJ1-3|TRBV2
ASSDFLGDISQGNTIY
>TRBJ1-2|TRBV6-5
ASRKRGNYGYT
>TRBJ1-2|TRBV5-6
ASSLRGLATNGYT
>TRBJ1-5|TRBV4-1
ASSHLNQPQH
>TRBJ1-2|TRBV5-1
ASSYGQYYGYT
>TRBJ1-2|TRBV7-9
ASSSLRDRGFNYGYT
>TRBJ1-5|TRBV19
ASRGGAYSNQPQH
>TRBJ1-6|TRBV19
ASSALDRGGSPLH
>TRBJ1-1|TRBV6-6
ASRPTGNSNTEAF
>TRBJ2-2|TRBV18
ASSSTGGFTGELF
>TRBJ1-1|TRBV2
ASRPGLMNTEAF
>TRBJ1-5|TRBV5-1
ASRPGGSNQPQH
>TRBJ1-1|TRBV28
ATLLDWGTEAF
>TRBJ2-7|TRBV10-2
ASSEGGRGVLGPYEQY
>TRBJ2-3|TRBV14
ASSRRRDTQY
>TRBJ2-7|TRBV11-2
ASSIPGQGYEQY